This T cell receptor beta chain was sequenced in a study of shared T cell receptors in the human thymus (TCRdb year 2021). Regarding the research as a whole: The study investigated the way shared, self-reactive T-cell receptor alpha chains are produced in the human thymus.

There are 16 amino acids in the CDR3, from cysteine to phenylalanine inclusive. The read is trimmed to its CDR3 DNA, 48 bases read in frame from base 1. V lost 4 bases and J lost 0 bases, and the count of bases not matched to a germline gene is 6. Per the germline V gene (reference sequence), GTSNPN is the CDR1 and SVGIG is the CDR2. Of note for this clone: Its antigen is still unknown. Per-nucleotide qualities are absent, and no much larger clonotype sits a single base away.

Libraries were built with the immunoSEQ multiplex PCR assay. Imported from immuneACCESS, the table was reduced by TCRdb to in-frame sequences with V and J called. These copies leave out some clones; in studies compared against another copy, an unresolved V gene accounts for under half, and the cause of the remainder is not known. For this sample the table gives 500,000 to 750,000 clones, of which around nine tenths were detected only once. 0.0085% to 0.012% of the sample is held by the ten biggest clonotypes. A further study also used this sample, focusing on human thymus T cells. The second investigation adds: Donors were immunologically healthy infants undergoing open corrective cardiac surgery for congenital heart defects in Finland. Thymus tissue was obtained as surgical resects removed during corrective cardiac surgery. Both the thymic and the peripheral blood repertoires appeared to show biased V and J gene segment usage. According to the related research, thymic TCR repertoires were highly overlapping among unrelated individuals. TCR alpha and beta repertoires from seven to nine infant thymus samples and a few related peripheral blood samples were characterized in the study. The infant donors were roughly 7 to 244 days old, and the cohort included roughly six males and two females. Thymocytes were mechanically released from the tissue and were stored as pellets of about 9-33 million cells at -70 degrees C. A QIAsymphony instrument was used to extract genomic DNA from frozen cell pellets. The immunoSEQ multiplex PCR assay was used to amplify the TCRB and TCRAD loci from a standardized quantity of quality-controlled genomic DNA. The amplicons covered the V(D)J region and were long enough to include the CDR3 and to identify the V and J genes. Amplicon sequencing was performed on an Illumina platform through the commercial immunoSEQ service. Corrections for primer bias and sequencing errors followed previously described methods, while TCRAD and TCRB definitions were based on the IMGT database. The repertoires were analysed using immunoSEQ Analyzer 3.0 and VDJTools for basic statistics, V/J segment usage, diversity estimates, rarefaction and pairwise overlap. To estimate diversity, the Chao1, ChaoE, Efron-Thisted, Shannon and inverse Simpson indices were applied, and diversity was also estimated on datasets down-sampled to the smallest sample. Repertoire overlap used strict matching of CDR3 nucleotide sequence, V gene and J gene, with Jaccard-based multidimensional scaling clustering. On average, thymus samples yielded about 810,000 unique TCRB clonotypes, whereas blood samples yielded some 92,000.

The specimen was thymocytes. This chain joins TRBV30 to TRBJ2-6, with TRBD1 matching 7 junction bases. The sequence derives from a boy under two years old with a congenital heart defect. Donor details come from another sample of the same person, matched by shared clones. The DNA reads TGTGCCTGGATCCCGGGACAGCCCTCTGGGGCCAACGTCCTGACTTTC. It specifies CAWIPGQPSGANVLTF.